This TCR beta chain was sequenced in a study of T cell repertoires in cytomegalovirus infection. Study-level background: Matching HLA type and CMV infection were both indicated by public TCR beta signatures. Notes on the study in general: Identification of carriers of CMV plus the relevant HLA was achieved through cumulative public TCR beta family frequency. HLA-C-restricted CMV-specific TCR beta clonotypes prevailed in the ex vivo response.

TCRdb used MiXCR to reprocess the reads, holding one entry per CDR3 protein. In the table there are fewer than 300,000 distinct CDR3 sequences, about 25% of which are singletons. Notes on this clonotype: What it binds is unknown.

The specimen was PBMCs. The receptor comes from a human donor in good health (CMV status not recorded). Some clones in this sample may be carry-over from other donors' samples.

The CDR3 spells CSAGTSGLYEQYF. CDR3 nucleotides: TGCAGTGCCGGGACTAGCGGATTATACGAGCAGTACTTC. The chain carries TRBV20-1 and TRBJ2-7; TRBD2 agrees at 11 bases. The germline V gene encodes CDR1 DFQATT and CDR2 SNEGSKA (reference sequence). J lost 4 bases, V lost 6 bases, and 5 bases had no gene match. The CDR3 loop spans 13 amino acids.